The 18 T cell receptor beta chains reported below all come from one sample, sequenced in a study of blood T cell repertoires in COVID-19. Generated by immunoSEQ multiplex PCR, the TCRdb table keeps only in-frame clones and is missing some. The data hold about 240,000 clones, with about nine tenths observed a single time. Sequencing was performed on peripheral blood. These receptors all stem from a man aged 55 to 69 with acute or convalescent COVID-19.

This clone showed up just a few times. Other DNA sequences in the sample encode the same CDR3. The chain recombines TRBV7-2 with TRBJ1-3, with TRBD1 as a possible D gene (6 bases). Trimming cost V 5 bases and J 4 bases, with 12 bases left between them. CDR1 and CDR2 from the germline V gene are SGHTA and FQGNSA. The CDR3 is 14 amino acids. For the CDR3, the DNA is TGTGCCAGCAGCCTACGGCAGGGGGGAAACACCATATATTTT. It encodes CASSLRQGGNTIYF. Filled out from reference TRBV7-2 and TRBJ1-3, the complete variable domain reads GAGVSQSPSNKVTEKGKDVELRCDPISGHTALYWYRQSLGQGLEFLIYFQGNSAPDKSGLPSDRFSAERTGGSVSTLTIQRTQQEDSAVYLCASSLRQGGNTIYFGEGSWLTVV.

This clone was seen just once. CDR3 bases: TGTGCAAGTCGCTTAGCGAGGTTAGGTTGCGGGAGGAGCGGGGAGCTGTTTTTT. Residues: CASRLARLGCGRSGELFF. The chain combines TRBV12-2 with TRBJ2-2; TRBD2 is taken as the D call from the table, unchecked against the DNA. TRBV12-2 is noted as a pseudogene. The CDR3 extends over 18 amino acids.

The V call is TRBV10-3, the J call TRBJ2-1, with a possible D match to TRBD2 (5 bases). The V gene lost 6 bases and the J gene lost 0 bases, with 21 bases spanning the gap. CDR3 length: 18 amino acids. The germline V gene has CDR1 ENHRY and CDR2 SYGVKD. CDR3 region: CAISPASEAPSSYNEQFF. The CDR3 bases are TGTGCCATCAGCCCCGCTTCGGAGGCCCCTAGCTCCTACAATGAGCAGTTCTTC.

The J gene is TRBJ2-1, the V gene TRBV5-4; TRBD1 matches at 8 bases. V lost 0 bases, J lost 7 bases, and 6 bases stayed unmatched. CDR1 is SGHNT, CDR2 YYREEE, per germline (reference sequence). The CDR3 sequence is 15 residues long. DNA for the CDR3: TGTGCCAGCAGCTTGGCGACAGGGGCTCGGAATGAGCAGTTCTTC. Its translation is CASSLATGARNEQFF.

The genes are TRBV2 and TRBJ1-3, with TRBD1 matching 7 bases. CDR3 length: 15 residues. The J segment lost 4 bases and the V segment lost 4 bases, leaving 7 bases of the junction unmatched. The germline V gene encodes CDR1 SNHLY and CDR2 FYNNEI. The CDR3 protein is CASSGTTGTGNTIYF. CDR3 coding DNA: TGTGCCAGCAGTGGCACGACAGGGACGGGAAACACCATATATTTT. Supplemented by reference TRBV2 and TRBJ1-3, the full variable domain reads EPEVTQTPSHQVTQMGQEVILRCVPISNHLYFYWYRQILGQKVEFLVSFYNNEISEKSEIFDDQFSVERPDGSNFTLKIRSTKLEDSAMYFCASSGTTGTGNTIYFGEGSWLTVV.

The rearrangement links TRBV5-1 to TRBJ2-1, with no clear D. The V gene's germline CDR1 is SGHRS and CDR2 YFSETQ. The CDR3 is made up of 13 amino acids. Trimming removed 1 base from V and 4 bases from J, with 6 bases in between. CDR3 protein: CASSLTSYNEQFF. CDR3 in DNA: TGCGCCAGCAGCTTGACATCTTACAATGAGCAGTTCTTC. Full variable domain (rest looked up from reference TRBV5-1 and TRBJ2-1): KAGVTQTPRYLIKTRGQQVTLSCSPISGHRSVSWYQQTPGQGLQFLFEYFSETQRNKGNFPGRFSGRQFSNSRSEMNVSTLELGDSALYLCASSLTSYNEQFFGPGTRLTVL.

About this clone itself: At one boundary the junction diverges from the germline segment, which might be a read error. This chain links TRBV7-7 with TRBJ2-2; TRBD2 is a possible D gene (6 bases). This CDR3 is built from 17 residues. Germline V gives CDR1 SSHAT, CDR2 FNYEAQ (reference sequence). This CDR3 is CASSPQPPGANTGELFF. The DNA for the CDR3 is TGTGCTAGCAGCCCACAACCTCCGGGGGCGAACACCGGGGAGCTGTTTTTT.

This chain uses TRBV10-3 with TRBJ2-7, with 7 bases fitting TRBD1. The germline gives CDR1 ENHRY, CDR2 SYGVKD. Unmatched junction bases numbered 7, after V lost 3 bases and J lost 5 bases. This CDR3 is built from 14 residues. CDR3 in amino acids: CAISDRDRPDEQYF. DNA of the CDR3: TGTGCCATCAGTGACCGGGACAGACCTGACGAGCAGTACTTC.

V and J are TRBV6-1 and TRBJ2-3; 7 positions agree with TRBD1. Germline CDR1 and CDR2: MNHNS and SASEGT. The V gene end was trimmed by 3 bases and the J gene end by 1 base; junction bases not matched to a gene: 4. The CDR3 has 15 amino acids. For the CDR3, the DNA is TGTGCCAGCAGTGAGACCGGGACAGGCACAGATACGCAGTATTTT. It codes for CASSETGTGTDTQYF.

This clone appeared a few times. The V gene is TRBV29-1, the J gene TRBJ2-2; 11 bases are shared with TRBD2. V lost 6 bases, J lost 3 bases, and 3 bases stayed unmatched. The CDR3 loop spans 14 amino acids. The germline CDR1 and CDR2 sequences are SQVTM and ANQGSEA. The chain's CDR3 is CSVRTSGYTGELFF. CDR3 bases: TGCAGCGTACGGACTAGCGGGTACACCGGGGAGCTGTTTTTT.

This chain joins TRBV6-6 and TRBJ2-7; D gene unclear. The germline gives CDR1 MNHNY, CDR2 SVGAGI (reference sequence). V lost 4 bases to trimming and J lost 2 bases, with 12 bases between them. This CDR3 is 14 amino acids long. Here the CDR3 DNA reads TGTGCCAGCAGTTCGACATACGAAGCCTACGAGCAGTACTTC. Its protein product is CASSSTYEAYEQYF.

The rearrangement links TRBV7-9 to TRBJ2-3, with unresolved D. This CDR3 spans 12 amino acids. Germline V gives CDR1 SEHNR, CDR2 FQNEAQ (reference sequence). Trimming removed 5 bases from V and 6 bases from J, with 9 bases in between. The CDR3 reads CASSQMGDTQYF. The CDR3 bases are TGTGCCAGCAGCCAGATGGGCGATACGCAGTATTTT. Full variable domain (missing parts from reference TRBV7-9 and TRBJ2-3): DTGVSQNPRHKITKRGQNVTFRCDPISEHNRLYWYRQTLGQGPEFLTYFQNEAQLEKSRLLSDRFSAERPKGSFSTLEIQRTEQGDSAMYLCASSQMGDTQYFGPGTRLTVL.

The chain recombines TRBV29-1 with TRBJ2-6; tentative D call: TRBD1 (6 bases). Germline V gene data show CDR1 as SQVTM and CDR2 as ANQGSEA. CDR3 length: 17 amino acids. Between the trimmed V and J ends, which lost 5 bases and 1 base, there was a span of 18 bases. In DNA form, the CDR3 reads TGCAGCGTTTTGAATCTGACAACAGGGTCTGGGGCCAACGTCCTGACTTTC. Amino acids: CSVLNLTTGSGANVLTF.

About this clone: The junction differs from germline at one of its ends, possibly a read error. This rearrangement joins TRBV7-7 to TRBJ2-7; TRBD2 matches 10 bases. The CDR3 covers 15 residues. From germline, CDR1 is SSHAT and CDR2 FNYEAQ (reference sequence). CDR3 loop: CASSSPGLATYEQYF. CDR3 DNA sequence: TGTGCTAGCAGTTCACCGGGACTAGCGACCTACGAGCAGTACTTC.

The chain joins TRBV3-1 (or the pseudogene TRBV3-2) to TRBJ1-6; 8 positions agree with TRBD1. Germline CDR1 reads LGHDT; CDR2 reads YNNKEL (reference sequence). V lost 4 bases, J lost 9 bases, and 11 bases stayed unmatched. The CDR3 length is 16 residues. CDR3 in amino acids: CASSLDGQGVGSPLHF. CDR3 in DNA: TGTGCCAGCAGCCTCGACGGACAGGGCGTAGGTTCACCCCTCCACTTT.

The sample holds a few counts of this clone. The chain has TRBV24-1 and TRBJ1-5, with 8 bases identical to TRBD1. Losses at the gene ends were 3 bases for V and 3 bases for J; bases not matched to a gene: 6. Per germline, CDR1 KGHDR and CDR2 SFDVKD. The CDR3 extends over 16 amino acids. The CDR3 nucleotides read TGTGCCACCAGTGATCCCGGACAGGGCCCCAATCAGCCCCAGCATTTT. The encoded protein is CATSDPGQGPNQPQHF.

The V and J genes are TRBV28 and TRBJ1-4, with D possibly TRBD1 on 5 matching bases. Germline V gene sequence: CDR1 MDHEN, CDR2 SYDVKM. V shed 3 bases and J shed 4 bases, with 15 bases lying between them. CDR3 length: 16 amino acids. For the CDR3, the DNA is TGTGCCAGCAGTTTTCGGGGGATGGGCGGTAATGAAAAACTGTTTTTT. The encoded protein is CASSFRGMGGNEKLFF.

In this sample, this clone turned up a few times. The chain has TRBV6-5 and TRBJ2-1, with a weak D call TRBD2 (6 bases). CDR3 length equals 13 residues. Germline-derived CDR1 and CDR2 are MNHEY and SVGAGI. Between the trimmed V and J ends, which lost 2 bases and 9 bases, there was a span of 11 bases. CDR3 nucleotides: TGTGCCAGCAGTTACCGCGGGAAGATTGAGCAGTTCTTC. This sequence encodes CASSYRGKIEQFF.